This TCR beta chain was sequenced during a study of patients and donors after allogeneic stem cell transplantation. This clonotype was picked up a small number of times. Trimming left V 4 bases short and J 2 bases short, with 9 bases between. Germline V gene lookup returns CDR1 KGHSH and CDR2 LQKENI. The CDR3 runs to 14 residues. A single record per CDR3 protein comes from TCRdb applying MiXCR to the RT-PCR reads. The repertoire holds some 150,000 distinct CDR3 sequences, about two fifths seen once, with 40% to 55% in the top ten. The genes are TRBV18 and TRBJ2-1; unclear D gene. The receptor was isolated from a human donor who was either an allogeneic HSCT recipient or a stem cell or donor lymphocyte infusion donor (not recorded which). It is not recorded whose cells these are; they may come from a transplant donor. Specimen: blood, either unsorted or a sorted T cell fraction (not recorded which). In nucleotides, the CDR3 is TGTGCCAGCTCACTTTCCAGTCCCTACAATGAGCAGTTCTTC. Encoded protein: CASSLSSPYNEQFF.